The 16 T cell receptor beta chains below all came from one sample that was sequenced in a study of T cell repertoires in cytomegalovirus infection. TCRdb processed the reads anew with MiXCR; each CDR3 protein has one entry. This sample carries tens of thousands of distinct CDR3 sequences, around 20% of them seen once, and the ten largest clones take about 69%. These receptors are not linked to any known antigen. Material: CD8+ T cells from cultured PBMCs, obtained from culture after CMV antigen stimulation. These receptors were taken from a human donor in good health (CMV status not recorded). Some clones in this sample may be carry-over from other donors' samples.

The chain couples TRBV20-1 to TRBJ2-5, with 9 bases that match TRBD2. Germline lookup yields CDR1 DFQATT and CDR2 SNEGSKA (reference sequence). V lost 0 bases and J lost 6; bases outside the gene matches: 8. The CDR3 spans 15 residues. The CDR3 loop is CSAREGTSGLKTQYF. The CDR3 DNA sequence: TGCAGTGCTAGAGAGGGTACTAGCGGGTTGAAGACCCAGTACTTC.

A few counts support this clonotype. CDR3 DNA sequence: TGTGCCAGCAGTCCAGATCAGCCCCAGCATTTT. This translates into CASSPDQPQHF. This rearrangement joins TRBV12-3 or TRBV12-4 to TRBJ1-5; D is unresolved. This CDR3 is built from 11 residues. The germline V and J ends were trimmed by 5 bases and 5 bases, with 4 bases remaining between them.

The chain recombines TRBV7-2 with TRBJ2-1; D is undetermined. Germline V lookup: CDR1 SGHTA, CDR2 FQGNSA. V was shortened by 3 bases and J by 0 bases, with 9 bases between the two germline ends. CDR3 length: 15 amino acids. The CDR3 is CASSFRRLSYNEQFF. CDR3 coding DNA: TGTGCCAGCAGCTTTCGACGCCTCTCCTACAATGAGCAGTTCTTC.

The gene calls are TRBV6-8 and TRBJ1-2; 7 positions agree with TRBD1. J was trimmed by 6 bases and V by 5 bases; bases with no gene match: 3. The germline CDR1 and CDR2 sequences are MNHGY and SAAAGT. This CDR3 contains 12 residues. The CDR3 loop is CASSPDRDGYTF. In nucleotides, the CDR3 is TGTGCCAGCAGTCCCGACAGGGATGGCTACACCTTC.

The count of this clonotype is one. V and J are TRBV29-1 and TRBJ2-2, with 8 nucleotides matching TRBD1. CDR1 is SQVTM and CDR2 is ANQGSEA in the germline V gene. This CDR3 comprises 15 residues. V trimming: 7 bases; J trimming: 9 bases; junction bases outside the gene matches: 16. The CDR3 sequence is CSAIGTGSASRELFF. The CDR3 region has the DNA TGCAGCGCGATAGGGACAGGCTCGGCCAGCCGGGAGCTGTTTTTT.

The chain combines TRBV6-6 with TRBJ1-6, with 8 bases lining up with TRBD1. Unmatched junction bases numbered 5, after V lost 4 bases and J lost 9 bases. This CDR3 is built from 14 residues. Germline lookup yields CDR1 MNHNY and CDR2 SVGAGI (reference sequence). CDR3 protein: CASSLQGDSSPLHF. In DNA form, the CDR3 reads TGTGCCAGCAGTTTACAGGGGGATAGTTCACCCCTCCACTTT.

The chain is built from TRBV12-3 or TRBV12-4 and TRBJ1-2; D gene unclear. V dropped 3 bases and J dropped 7 bases, with 12 bases sitting between them. This CDR3 is 13 amino acids long. CDR3 DNA sequence: TGTGCCAGCAGTTTTTCGCCGGCGCTTGGCTACACCTTC. Translated, it gives CASSFSPALGYTF.

V gene TRBV7-2 combines with J gene TRBJ2-1; the D gene is possibly TRBD2 (6 bases). This CDR3 is 15 amino acids long. Germline loops: CDR1 SGHTA, CDR2 FQGNSA. Trimming cost V 5 bases and J 0 bases, with 11 bases left between them. The CDR3 loop reads CASSPRRDSYNEQFF. CDR3 in DNA: TGTGCCAGCAGCCCCCGGCGGGACTCCTACAATGAGCAGTTCTTC.

In its sample, this clonotype was seen once. The CDR3 spells CASSGAGGYNEQFF. DNA of the CDR3: TGTGCCAGCAGCGGGGCCGGGGGGTACAATGAGCAGTTCTTC. The chain recombines TRBV7-6 with TRBJ2-1, with 7 positions matching TRBD2. The germline CDR1 and CDR2 sequences are SGHVS and FNYEAQ. The CDR3 has 14 residues. V was pared by 5 bases and J by 4 bases, with 5 bases of the junction left unmatched.

This clonotype turned up a few times. The CDR3 region is CASSSRDIVYGYTF. The CDR3 region has the DNA TGTGCCAGCAGCTCCCGGGACATAGTCTATGGCTACACCTTC. V is TRBV7-2 and J is TRBJ1-2; D may be TRBD1 (6 bases). Per germline, CDR1 SGHTA and CDR2 FQGNSA. The CDR3 consists of 14 residues. V dropped 4 bases and J dropped 4 bases, with 13 bases sitting between them.

This chain uses TRBV7-9 with TRBJ2-1; D is possibly TRBD1 or TRBD2 (6 bases each). V lost 5 bases and J lost 7, with 12 bases in between. The CDR3 loop spans 13 amino acids. Germline assignment: CDR1 SEHNR and CDR2 FQNEAQ (reference sequence). CDR3 bases: TGTGCCAGCAGCAAGGGGGGAAAAAATGAGCAGTTCTTC. Its translation: CASSKGGKNEQFF.

The chain joins TRBV12-3 or TRBV12-4 to TRBJ1-5; 7 bases map to TRBD1. This CDR3 region has 14 residues. The ends lost 5 bases at V and 1 base at J; junction bases unmatched: 2. The CDR3 nucleotides read TGTGCCAGCAGTACAGGGGCGAGCAATCAGCCCCAGCATTTT. Its protein product is CASSTGASNQPQHF.

This clonotype has more than one count but fewer than ten. The rearrangement joins TRBV7-2 to TRBJ2-1; D is uncertain. The CDR3 loop spans 15 amino acids. Germline CDR1 SGHTA, CDR2 FQGNSA. The V end was cut by 4 bases, the J end by 5 bases, with 15 bases between. The DNA of the CDR3 is TGTGCCAGCAGCTGGGTTCAGCAGGCCAACAATGAGCAGTTCTTC. This codes for CASSWVQQANNEQFF.

This sequence joins TRBV12-3 or TRBV12-4 and TRBJ1-1; TRBD1 is a possible D gene (6 bases). This CDR3 is built from 13 residues. Trimming pared 6 bases from V and 12 bases from J, leaving 20 bases between. The CDR3 coding sequence is TGTGCCAGCAGCCCGACAGGAAAGGTGAGAACTTTCTTT. It codes for CASSPTGKVRTFF.

This chain joins TRBV12-3 or TRBV12-4 and TRBJ2-1, with 12 bases identical to TRBD2. After removal of 3 bases from V and 6 bases from J, the junction contained 3 bases not matched to a gene. The CDR3 has 15 amino acids. The CDR3 nucleotides are TGTGCCAGCAGTTTGAAGACTAGCGGGAGCAATGAGCAGTTCTTC. Its protein product is CASSLKTSGSNEQFF.

The rearrangement uses TRBV4-2 and TRBJ2-7; tentative D call: TRBD1 (5 bases). The V end was cut by 4 bases, the J end by 0 bases, with 10 bases between. Looked up from germline, CDR1 is LGHNA and CDR2 is YNFKEQ. The CDR3 totals 14 residues. The CDR3 nucleotides read TGTGCCAGCAGCCGGGGCGACGACTCCTACGAGCAGTACTTC. As protein: CASSRGDDSYEQYF.